These T cell receptor beta chains were read from a single sample in a study of cytotoxic CD8 clonotypes in ibrutinib-treated CLL. Some clones are missing from TCRdb's copy, which holds only in-frame ones; the method was immunoSEQ multiplex PCR. This sample carries about 200,000 clones, approximately 79% of them seen once, and the ten largest clones take approximately 10%. This specimen consisted of PBMCs, obtained after 12 months of ibrutinib treatment. The receptors derive from a human donor with chronic lymphocytic leukemia. The conserved cysteine and the conserved F or W are not part of the CDR3 here. The order of the fields is J gene, V gene, CDR3 protein.

TRBJ2-7 | TRBV4-2 | ASSQMGLAGARSYEQY
TRBJ1-1 | TRBV28 | ASRPEGLNTEAF
TRBJ2-2 | TRBV5-1 | ASSLRRGSNTGELF
TRBJ2-7 | TRBV28 | ASSFPRGRAAYEQY
TRBJ2-3 | TRBV6-6 | ASSSTGGWDTQY
TRBJ2-2 | TRBV4-1 | ASSQEGRGLNTGELF
TRBJ2-2 | TRBV5-1 | ASSLQGQGANTGELF
TRBJ2-5 | TRBV7-2 | ASSLDFQETQY
TRBJ2-7 | TRBV27 | ASSLAGVGGQY
TRBJ2-5 | TRBV11-3 | ASSPHGAQY
TRBJ1-1 | TRBV25-1 | ASSEGLPWGTEAF
TRBJ1-1 | TRBV27 | ASGVGGKVTEAF
TRBJ2-1 | TRBV2 | ASSGPQGIFNEQF
TRBJ1-1 | TRBV7-9 | ASSARQNTEAF
TRBJ2-1 | TRBV5-4 | ASKGLLYNEQF
TRBJ2-5 | TRBV4-2 | ASSQVSHDSKETQY
TRBJ2-7 | TRBV5-4 | ASSLGDRDYEQY
TRBJ2-5 | TRBV2 | ASRAGGETQY
TRBJ2-5 | TRBV19 | ASSPDHARDPVLRY
TRBJ1-1 | TRBV21-1 | APLNGEAF
TRBJ1-4 | TRBV19 | ASSTSGRATNEKLF
TRBJ2-1 | TRBV7-9 | ASSSDREIRF
TRBJ2-3 | TRBV10-3 | AISEPRDRRTDTQY
TRBJ2-3 | TRBV19 | ASSDRGEDTQY